The T cell receptor beta chain under discussion was sequenced for a study of monozygotic twins with inflammatory bowel disease. CDR1 DFQATT and CDR2 SNEGSKA come from the germline V gene (reference sequence). This CDR3 comprises 14 residues. TCRdb re-called the 5' RACE reads; one entry per CDR3 protein, DNA not given. Recorded here are about 300,000 distinct CDR3 sequences; the top ten clones represent roughly 5.8%. Collection yielded roughly 2.3 ml of blood per donor. This clonotype originated in a human donor with ulcerative colitis or Crohn's disease, or a healthy co-twin of an affected twin (not recorded which). The specimen was blood. V and J are TRBV20-1 and TRBJ1-5; TCRdb reports TRBD1, a call that lacks DNA to check it against. CDR3 in amino acids: CSARVTGGNQPQHF.